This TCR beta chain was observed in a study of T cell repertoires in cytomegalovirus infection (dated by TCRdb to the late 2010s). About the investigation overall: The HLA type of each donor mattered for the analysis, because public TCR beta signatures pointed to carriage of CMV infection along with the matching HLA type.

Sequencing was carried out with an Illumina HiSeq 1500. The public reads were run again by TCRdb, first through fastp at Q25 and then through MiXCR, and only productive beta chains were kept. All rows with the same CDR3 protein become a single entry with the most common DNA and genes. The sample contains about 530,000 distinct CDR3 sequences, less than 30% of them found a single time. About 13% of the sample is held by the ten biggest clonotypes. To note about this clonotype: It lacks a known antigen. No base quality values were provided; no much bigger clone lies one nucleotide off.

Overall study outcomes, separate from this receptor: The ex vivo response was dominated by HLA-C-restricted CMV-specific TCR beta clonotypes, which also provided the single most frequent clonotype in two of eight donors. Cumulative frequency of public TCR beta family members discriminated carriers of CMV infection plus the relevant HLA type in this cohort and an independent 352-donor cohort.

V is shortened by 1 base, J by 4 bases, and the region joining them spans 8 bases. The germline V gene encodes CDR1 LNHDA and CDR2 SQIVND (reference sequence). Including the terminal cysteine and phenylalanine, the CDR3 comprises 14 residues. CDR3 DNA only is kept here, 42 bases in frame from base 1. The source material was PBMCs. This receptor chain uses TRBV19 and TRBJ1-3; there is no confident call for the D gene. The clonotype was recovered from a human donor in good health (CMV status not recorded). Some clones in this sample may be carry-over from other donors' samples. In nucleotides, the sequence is TGTGCCAGTAGTATAGGACATCTAGGAAACACCATATATTTT. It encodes CASSIGHLGNTIYF.